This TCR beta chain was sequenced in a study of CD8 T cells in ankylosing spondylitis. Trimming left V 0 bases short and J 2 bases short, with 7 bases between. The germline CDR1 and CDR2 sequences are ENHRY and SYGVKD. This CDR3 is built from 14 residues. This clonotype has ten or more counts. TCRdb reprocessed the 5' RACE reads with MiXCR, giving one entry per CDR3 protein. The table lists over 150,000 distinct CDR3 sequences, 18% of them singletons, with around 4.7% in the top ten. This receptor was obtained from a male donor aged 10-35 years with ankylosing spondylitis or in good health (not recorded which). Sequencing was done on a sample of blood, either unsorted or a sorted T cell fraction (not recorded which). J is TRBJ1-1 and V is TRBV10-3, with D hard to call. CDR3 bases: TGTGCCATCAGTGAGTCCACACCAAACACTGAAGCTTTCTTT. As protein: CAISESTPNTEAFF.